These 7 T cell receptor beta chains share one sample of origin, sequenced in a study of shared clonotypes between healthy human individuals. Measured with immunoSEQ multiplex PCR; TCRdb has only the in-frame clones, and not every one. The sample yields around 2.5 million clones, 80% to 95% seen once. The sample was naive CD4+ T cells from PBMCs. Subset: CD45RA+ positively selected. The source of these receptors is a man between 18 and 35 years old in good health. Some clones in this sample may be carry-over from other donors' samples.

The chain joins TRBV19 to TRBJ1-2; D is unclear. Germline V gene sequence: CDR1 LNHDA, CDR2 SQIVND (reference sequence). This CDR3 is 15 amino acids long. V was shortened by 7 bases and J by 2 bases, with 17 bases between the two germline ends. CDR3 sequence: CASTTTALRNYGYTF. DNA for the CDR3: TGTGCCAGTACTACTACAGCGCTCAGGAACTATGGCTACACCTTC.

V gene TRBV14 combines with J gene TRBJ1-2; no clear D gene. The V gene's germline CDR1 is SGHDN and CDR2 FVKESK. This CDR3 is built from 16 residues. V was pared by 1 base and J by 4 bases, with 16 bases between. This CDR3 reads CASSQVAYGQFYGYTF. CDR3 sequence (DNA): TGTGCCAGCAGCCAAGTCGCGTACGGTCAATTCTATGGCTACACCTTC.

The chain recombines TRBV7-2 with TRBJ1-1; no clear D gene. Germline CDR1 and CDR2: SGHTA and FQGNSA. The length of the CDR3 is 15 residues. The germline V and J ends were trimmed by 2 bases and 4 bases, with 14 bases remaining between them. CDR3 nucleotide sequence: TGTGCCAGCAGCTTATCCCCGGGCGCAAGCACTGAAGCTTTCTTT. Its protein product is CASSLSPGASTEAFF.

Only one count was recorded for this clone. The genes are TRBV5-6 and TRBJ2-1; D is possibly TRBD2 (5 bases). CDR3 length equals 16 residues. The germline gives CDR1 SGHDT, CDR2 YYEEEE. The V end lost 7 bases, the J end lost 3 bases, and 20 bases lay between the germline ends. The CDR3 reads CASGSSRGADYNEQFF. CDR3 DNA sequence: TGTGCCAGCGGCTCATCCCGGGGAGCGGACTACAATGAGCAGTTCTTC.

The chain uses TRBV19 and TRBJ1-5; TRBD1 matches 7 bases. The CDR3 is 14 residues long. Per the germline V gene, CDR1 is LNHDA and CDR2 is SQIVND (reference sequence). The trim removed 5 bases at V and 3 bases at J, leaving 4 bases unmatched. For the CDR3, the DNA is TGTGCCAGTAGTTGGACAGGCGCCAATCAGCCCCAGCATTTT. This encodes CASSWTGANQPQHF.

This clone has just one count. The V call is TRBV9, the J call TRBJ1-1; 9 bases are a match to TRBD1. From germline, CDR1 is SGDLS and CDR2 YYNGEE. The CDR3 covers 14 residues. J gave up 5 bases and V 3 bases, and 5 bases lay outside the gene matches. CDR3 coding DNA: TGTGCCAGCAGCGCCGGACAGGGGAGGACTGAAGCTTTCTTT. This sequence encodes CASSAGQGRTEAFF. The entire variable domain, with the rest obtained from reference TRBV9 and TRBJ1-1, is as follows: DSGVTQTPKHLITATGQRVTLRCSPRSGDLSVYWYQQSLDQGLQFLIQYYNGEERAKGNILERFSAQQFPDLHSELNLSSLELGDSALYFCASSAGQGRTEAFFGQGTRLTVV.

The rearrangement uses TRBV5-4 and TRBJ1-2; D possibly corresponds to TRBD1 (5 bases). Germline V lookup: CDR1 SGHNT, CDR2 YYREEE (reference sequence). With 7 bases removed from V and 8 bases from J, the gap between germline ends came to 15 bases. The CDR3 has 12 amino acids. In DNA form, the CDR3 reads TGTGCCAGCGCCAGGGCGGCTAGGGGCTACACCTTC. Encoded protein: CASARAARGYTF.